The subject of this entry is one T cell receptor beta chain. The germline V gene encodes CDR1 SGDLS and CDR2 YYNGEE. The V gene end was trimmed by 6 bases and the J gene end by 8 bases; junction bases not matched to a gene: 20. The CDR3 is 17 amino acids. This entry belongs to a study of blood T cells in healthy people across ages. Then a second PCR, running roughly 7 to 11 cycles, was carried out with a sample-barcoded 5' primer and a J-beta primer mix. One entry per CDR3 protein results from TCRdb running MiXCR on the 5' RACE reads. The data hold fewer than 650,000 distinct CDR3 sequences, with about 25% observed a single time. These data are also associated with another study on T cells of mothers and their children.

The sequenced sample was blood. This sequence originates from a boy aged 2-9 years in good health. The gene calls are TRBV9 and TRBJ2-1; 7 bases match TRBD2. The CDR3 reads CASTTGTMLRSFHEQFF. CDR3 sequence (DNA): TGTGCCAGCACCACCGGGACTATGCTTCGGTCGTTCCATGAGCAGTTCTTC. The full variable domain, rest sourced from reference TRBV9 and TRBJ2-1, is DSGVTQTPKHLITATGQRVTLRCSPRSGDLSVYWYQQSLDQGLQFLIQYYNGEERAKGNILERFSAQQFPDLHSELNLSSLELGDSALYFCASTTGTMLRSFHEQFFGPGTRLTVL.